Shown below are 28 T cell receptor beta chains from a single sample sequenced in a study of cytomegalovirus exposure and HLA in healthy donors. The PCR made use of 60 Vbeta and 13 Jbeta primers. Libraries were prepared by immunoSEQ multiplex PCR; TCRdb keeps only in-frame clonotypes and omits some of them. The table records about 140,000 clones, 77% of them present only once. Sequenced: PBMCs. These receptors originate from a woman in her forties or fifties in good health and CMV-seronegative.

The rearrangement links TRBV6-1 to TRBJ2-3, with D maybe TRBD1 (6 bases). The germline V gene has CDR1 MNHNS and CDR2 SASEGT. V lost 3 bases and J lost 4, with 11 bases in between. The CDR3 has 14 residues. DNA of the CDR3: TGTGCCAGCAGTGAGGCCCGGACAGCAGATACGCAGTATTTT. It translates to CASSEARTADTQYF.

In nucleotides, the CDR3 is TGTGCCAGCAGCTTATGGGGTACCGAGGGCTCTGGGGCCAACGTCCTGACTTTC. Amino acid sequence: CASSLWGTEGSGANVLTF. The J gene is TRBJ2-6, the V gene TRBV7-2; a weak D match, TRBD2 (5 bases). V lost 2 bases, J lost 0 bases, and 14 bases lay in between. Germline V gives CDR1 SGHTA, CDR2 FQGNSA. The CDR3 contains 18 residues.

Concerning this clone itself: One end of the junction fails to match germline, which may point to a read error. The chain employs TRBV6-5 and TRBJ1-5; 7 nucleotides align to TRBD1. Germline values: CDR1 MNHEY, CDR2 SVGAGI. This CDR3 region has 14 residues. CDR3 loop: CAISTGDSNQPQHF. CDR3 nucleotide sequence: TGTGCCATCAGTACAGGGGATAGCAATCAGCCCCAGCATTTT.

This clone occurred once. The chain's CDR3 is CASSSRGGPYGYTF. In nucleotides, the CDR3 is TGTGCCAGCAGCTCTCGGGGAGGCCCTTATGGCTACACCTTC. The rearrangement joins TRBV7-2 to TRBJ1-2; D gene uncertain. With 4 bases removed from V and 5 bases from J, the gap between germline ends came to 14 bases. CDR3 length: 14 residues. CDR1 and CDR2 from the germline V gene are SGHTA and FQGNSA.

The rearrangement links TRBV6-5 to TRBJ2-1; 10 bases line up with TRBD1. CDR1 MNHEY and CDR2 SVGAGI come from the germline V gene. Trimming cost V 4 bases and J 8 bases; bases outside gene matches: 8. The CDR3 runs 15 residues. CDR3 sequence (DNA): TGTGCCAGCAGTTCACGACAGGGGGCTGAGGATGAGCAGTTCTTC. Translation gives CASSSRQGAEDEQFF.

The chain recombines TRBV9 with TRBJ1-4; TRBD1 aligns across 8 bases. Germline V gene lookup returns CDR1 SGDLS and CDR2 YYNGEE. CDR3 size: 13 residues. The V and J ends lost 4 bases and 7 bases, in that order; junction bases with no gene match: 3. The CDR3, as DNA: TGTGCCAGCAGCAAAGGGACAGGTGAAAAACTGTTTTTT. Amino acids: CASSKGTGEKLFF.

The chain uses TRBV6-1 and TRBJ1-6, with D perhaps matching TRBD1 (5 bases). Per the germline V gene, CDR1 is MNHNS and CDR2 is SASEGT. The CDR3 totals 17 residues. V lost 3 bases to trimming and J lost 1 base, with 13 bases between them. The CDR3 reads CASSDLRGSSYNSPLHF. The CDR3 region has the DNA TGTGCCAGCAGTGACCTAAGGGGTAGTTCCTATAATTCACCCCTCCACTTT.

This clone was seen repeatedly, ten times or more. The chain uses TRBV29-1 and TRBJ1-2; D is unresolved. Germline V gene sequence: CDR1 SQVTM, CDR2 ANQGSEA. The CDR3 is 13 amino acids. The V end was cut by 5 bases, the J end by 1 base, with 11 bases between. CDR3 region: CSVSPADNYGYTF. The CDR3 DNA is TGCAGCGTTTCCCCCGCAGATAACTATGGCTACACCTTC.

The J gene is TRBJ2-7, the V gene TRBV19; 7 bases line up with TRBD1. V trimming: 3 bases; J trimming: 0 bases; junction bases outside the gene matches: 5. The CDR3 sequence is 15 residues long. From germline, CDR1 is LNHDA and CDR2 SQIVND (reference sequence). CDR3: CASSIGQAPSYEQYF. The CDR3 DNA reads TGTGCCAGTAGTATCGGACAGGCCCCCTCCTACGAGCAGTACTTC.

The chain couples TRBV6-4 to TRBJ2-3; TRBD2 aligns across 12 bases. J gave up 5 bases and V 5 bases, and 5 bases lay outside the gene matches. Germline loops: CDR1 MRHNA, CDR2 SNTAGT. The CDR3 extends over 15 amino acids. The CDR3 DNA reads as TGTGCCAGCAGTCCACTAGCGGGGGGAGGAGATACGCAGTATTTT. It yields the protein CASSPLAGGGDTQYF.

The J gene is TRBJ1-2, the V gene TRBV2, with D unresolved. The V gene lost 4 bases and the J gene lost 2 bases, with 8 bases spanning the gap. CDR1 is SNHLY and CDR2 is FYNNEI in the germline V gene. The CDR3 is 13 amino acids. This chain's CDR3 is CASSVTGNYGYTF. The DNA for the CDR3 is TGTGCCAGCAGTGTGACTGGCAACTATGGCTACACCTTC.

V gene TRBV19 combines with J gene TRBJ2-7; 7 bases are a match to TRBD1. J lost 0 bases, V lost 4 bases, and 3 bases had no gene match. The CDR3 runs 14 residues. CDR1 is LNHDA and CDR2 is SQIVND in the germline V gene (reference sequence). The CDR3 coding sequence is TGTGCCAGTAGTAGGGACAGAAACTCCTACGAGCAGTACTTC. Translating it yields CASSRDRNSYEQYF.

The rearrangement links TRBV4-1 to TRBJ1-4; 7 bases line up with TRBD1. CDR1 and CDR2 from the germline V gene are MGHRA and YSYEKL. The CDR3 extends over 15 amino acids. J was trimmed by 5 bases and V by 1 base; bases with no gene match: 4. The CDR3 region has the DNA TGCGCCAGCAGCCAAGGTGCAGGGGGGAATGAAAAACTGTTTTTT. Translated: CASSQGAGGNEKLFF.

The chain uses TRBV7-3 and TRBJ2-3; maybe TRBD1 (5 bases). The CDR3 has 14 amino acids. V was trimmed by 3 bases and J by 6 bases, leaving 13 bases between them. Per the germline V gene, CDR1 is SGHTA and CDR2 is FQGTGA. CDR3 coding DNA: TGTGCCAGCAGCTTGGGGCCCGGTGAGGATACGCAGTATTTT. Translating gives CASSLGPGEDTQYF.

This clone was found once. The chain links TRBV19 to TRBJ1-1; D is possibly TRBD1 (6 bases). V was pared by 4 bases and J by 6 bases, with 12 bases between. Germline lookup yields CDR1 LNHDA and CDR2 SQIVND (reference sequence). The CDR3 runs to 13 residues. The CDR3 nucleotides are TGTGCCAGTAGTACGTTGACAGGCCCTGAAGCTTTCTTT. As protein: CASSTLTGPEAFF. Supplemented by reference TRBV19 and TRBJ1-1, the full variable domain reads DGGITQSPKYLFRKEGQNVTLSCEQNLNHDAMYWYRQDPGQGLRLIYYSQIVNDFQKGDIAEGYSVSREKKESFPLTVTSAQKNPTAFYLCASSTLTGPEAFFGQGTRLTVV.

Details on this clone: Other DNA sequences in this sample translate to the same CDR3. J is TRBJ1-6 and V is TRBV30, with a possible D match to TRBD1 (6 bases). Germline lookup yields CDR1 GTSNPN and CDR2 SVGIG (reference sequence). The CDR3 is made up of 14 amino acids. The V gene lost 0 bases and the J gene lost 8 bases, with 11 bases spanning the gap. This chain's CDR3 is CAWSVRGADSPLHF. The CDR3 DNA follows: TGTGCCTGGAGTGTACGGGGGGCGGATTCACCCCTCCACTTT.

V and J are TRBV6-6 and TRBJ1-5; D not resolved. Germline V CDR1 and CDR2: MNHNY, SVGAGI (reference sequence). The length of the CDR3 is 14 residues. Trimming stripped 9 bases from V and 4 bases from J, with 16 bases between. CDR3 DNA sequence: TGTGCCAGTGCCCCCGGTCCCGCTAATCAGCCCCAGCATTTT. Translated, it gives CASAPGPANQPQHF.

The chain employs TRBV7-2 and TRBJ2-5; 7 positions agree with TRBD2. The V and J ends lost 1 base and 4 bases, in that order; junction bases with no gene match: 6. Germline V gene data show CDR1 as SGHTA and CDR2 as FQGNSA. The CDR3 is 15 residues long. The CDR3 sequence: CASSLGAGEGETQYF. DNA for the CDR3: TGTGCCAGCAGCTTAGGAGCCGGGGAGGGAGAGACCCAGTACTTC.

The chain links TRBV7-9 to TRBJ1-4; D unresolved. V was pared by 5 bases and J by 5 bases, with 6 bases between. Germline V CDR1 and CDR2: SEHNR, FQNEAQ (reference sequence). This CDR3 spans 12 amino acids. The CDR3 sequence is CASSRLNEKLFF. CDR3 DNA sequence: TGTGCCAGCAGCCGGTTAAATGAAAAACTGTTTTTT.

V is TRBV23-1 and J is TRBJ2-6; a possible D gene is TRBD1 (6 bases). TRBV23-1 is placed among ORFs of uncertain function. The ends were cut back, 8 bases at V and 8 bases at J, with 22 bases in the middle. The CDR3 is made up of 16 amino acids. Written as DNA, the CDR3 is TGCGCCAGCTCCGACCCGGACAGAGTAAGACCCAACGTCCTGACTTTC. This translates into CASSDPDRVRPNVLTF.

This rearrangement joins TRBV4-2 to TRBJ1-2; weak D call: TRBD1 (5 bases). Germline V gives CDR1 LGHNA, CDR2 YNFKEQ. Trimming took 0 bases from V and 2 from J, leaving 7 bases between them. The CDR3 contains 14 residues. CDR3 nucleotides: TGTGCCAGCAGCCAAGATGGGGGGAACTATGGCTACACCTTC. Translating gives CASSQDGGNYGYTF.

In its sample, this clone was seen once. The chain's CDR3 is CASSSGQGSYEQYF. The CDR3 region has the DNA TGTGCCAGCAGCTCCGGACAGGGGTCCTACGAGCAGTACTTC. The chain carries TRBV7-9 and TRBJ2-7; 9 bases align to TRBD1. The CDR3 contains 14 residues. Trimming at V came to 4 bases and at J to 1 base, leaving 2 bases not matched to a gene. The germline gives CDR1 SEHNR, CDR2 FQNEAQ (reference sequence).

This chain links TRBV28 with TRBJ1-5; D might be TRBD1 (6 bases). This CDR3 is built from 15 residues. Germline CDR1 reads MDHEN; CDR2 reads SYDVKM. Between the trimmed V and J ends, which lost 4 bases and 4 bases, there was a span of 14 bases. In DNA, the CDR3 is TGTGCCAGCAGTTCGGGCAGGGGTTGGAATCAGCCCCAGCATTTT. Amino acid sequence: CASSSGRGWNQPQHF.

The V and J genes are TRBV6-5 and TRBJ1-5; D is unclear. Trimming removed 7 bases from V and 0 bases from J, with 4 bases in between. Germline-derived CDR1 and CDR2 are MNHEY and SVGAGI. This CDR3 is built from 12 residues. The CDR3 region is CASTLSNQPQHF. The CDR3, as DNA: TGTGCCAGCACTCTTAGCAATCAGCCCCAGCATTTT.

V is TRBV9 and J is TRBJ2-3; D unclear. The CDR3 runs to 13 residues. Trimming stripped 2 bases from V and 2 bases from J, with 6 bases between. Germline V gives CDR1 SGDLS, CDR2 YYNGEE. CDR3 protein: CASSVIPTDTQYF. The CDR3 nucleotides are TGTGCCAGCAGCGTTATCCCCACAGATACGCAGTATTTT. Full variable domain (outside the CDR3, taken from reference TRBV9 and TRBJ2-3): DSGVTQTPKHLITATGQRVTLRCSPRSGDLSVYWYQQSLDQGLQFLIQYYNGEERAKGNILERFSAQQFPDLHSELNLSSLELGDSALYFCASSVIPTDTQYFGPGTRLTVL.

This clone was recorded only once. This rearrangement joins TRBV19 to TRBJ2-3; 7 bases align to TRBD1. V was clipped by 6 bases and J by 3 bases; unmatched bases: 6. Germline CDR1 reads LNHDA; CDR2 reads SQIVND (reference sequence). The CDR3 covers 14 residues. CDR3 sequence reads: CASRAQTGTDTQYF. CDR3 nucleotides: TGTGCCAGTAGAGCCCAGACAGGGACAGATACGCAGTATTTT.

The CDR3 bases are TGCGCCAGCAGCTTGGGGGCTAGCGGGGGCCCCATCTCCTACGAGCAGTACTTC. Translating it yields CASSLGASGGPISYEQYF. V and J are TRBV5-1 and TRBJ2-7, with 10 bases fitting TRBD2. The V gene end was trimmed by 0 bases and the J gene end by 0 bases; junction bases not matched to a gene: 9. The length of the CDR3 is 18 residues. CDR1 is SGHRS, CDR2 YFSETQ, per germline. Using reference TRBV5-1 and TRBJ2-7 for the parts outside the CDR3, the full variable domain is KAGVTQTPRYLIKTRGQQVTLSCSPISGHRSVSWYQQTPGQGLQFLFEYFSETQRNKGNFPGRFSGRQFSNSRSEMNVSTLELGDSALYLCASSLGASGGPISYEQYFGPGTRLTVT.

V usage is TRBV5-4 and J usage is TRBJ2-7; TRBD1 aligns across 10 bases. V was clipped by 4 bases and J by 5 bases; unmatched bases: 9. The germline CDR1 and CDR2 sequences are SGHNT and YYREEE (reference sequence). The CDR3 has 15 residues. The chain's CDR3 is CASSPPGTGAHEQYF. The CDR3 DNA sequence: TGTGCCAGCAGCCCTCCCGGGACAGGGGCCCACGAGCAGTACTTC.